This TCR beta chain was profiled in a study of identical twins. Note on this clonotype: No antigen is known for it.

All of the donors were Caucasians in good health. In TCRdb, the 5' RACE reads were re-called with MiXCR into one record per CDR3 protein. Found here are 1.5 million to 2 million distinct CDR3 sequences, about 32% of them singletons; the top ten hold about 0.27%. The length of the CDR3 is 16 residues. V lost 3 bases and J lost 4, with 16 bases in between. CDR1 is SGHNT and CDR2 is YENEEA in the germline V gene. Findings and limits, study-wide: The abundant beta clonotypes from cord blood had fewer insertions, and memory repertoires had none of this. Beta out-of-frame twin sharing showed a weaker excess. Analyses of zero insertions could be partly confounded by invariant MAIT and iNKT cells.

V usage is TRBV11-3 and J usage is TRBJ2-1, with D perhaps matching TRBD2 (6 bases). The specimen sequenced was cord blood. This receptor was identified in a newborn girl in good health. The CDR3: CASSFGGKASYNEQFF. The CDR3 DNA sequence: TGTGCCAGCAGCTTCGGCGGGAAGGCCTCGTACAATGAGCAGTTCTTC.